This T cell receptor beta chain was identified in a study of human T cells and chemical hapten exposure. In the study overall: Patients got weekly scalp diphenylcyclopropenone doses over the approximately 23-week study. Findings of the study overall: Expanded TCR counts at PT1 went up together with patch test score, a positive correlation. Expanded TCRs showed more large CDR3 clusters than pre-sensitization or healthy control sets.

This clonotype was picked up many times. Its antigen is currently unknown. Time point reported: patch test 1, 2 weeks after DPC sensitization. Treatment described: therapeutic diphenylcyclopropenone sensitization with weekly scalp DPC. As the library was built, unique molecular identifiers were attached to individual cDNA molecules. TCRdb fed the RACE reads into MiXCR, producing one record per CDR3 protein. The data contain around 380,000 distinct CDR3 sequences, roughly 4.8% of them singletons. The receptor's source is a woman in her fifties or sixties with alopecia areata. Some clones in this sample may be carry-over from other donors' samples. The sequences come from whole blood, collected in connection with sensitization to the hapten diphenylcyclopropenone (DPC).

The CDR3 nucleotides are TGTGCCAGCAGTGTTCTAGGGGCCCAATATTTT. Translated: CASSVLGAQYF. V and J are TRBV25-1 and TRBJ2-3; the D gene is possibly TRBD1 (5 bases). This CDR3 is 11 amino acids long. Germline values: CDR1 MGHDK, CDR2 SYGVNS. V shed 4 bases and J shed 15 bases, with 14 bases lying between them. Based on the CDR3 plus reference TRBV25-1 and TRBJ2-3, the full variable domain is EADIYQTPRYLVIGTGKKITLECSQTMGHDKMYWYQQDPGMELHLIHYSYGVNSTEKGDLSSESTVSRIRTEHFPLTLESARPSHTSQYLCASSVLGAQYFGPGTRLTVL.